A selection of T cell receptor beta chains follows, all from one sample in a study of blood T cell repertoires in COVID-19. TCRdb's table, derived via immunoSEQ multiplex PCR, lists solely in-frame clones and lacks some. Among 150,000 or so clones, 75% to 85% were seen once, and the ten largest hold roughly an eighth. The specimen was peripheral blood. The receptors shown here come from a woman in her sixties or seventies with COVID-19, enrolled during active disease. The CDR3 runs from the conserved cysteine through the conserved F or W. D genes are given only for firm matches. The size field is filled for only some rows; it gives once, few, many or a size class.

size,J,V,D,DNA,CDR3
.,TRBJ1-6,TRBV4-1,.,TGCGCCAGCAGCCAAGAAGGGGATGCCTATAATTCACCCCTCCACTTT,CASSQEGDAYNSPLHF
.,TRBJ1-6,TRBV6-1,.,TGTGCCAGCAGTGAACAAGTGGTGGGGAGCTCCTATAATTCACCCCTCCACTTT,CASSEQVVGSSYNSPLHF
.,TRBJ2-1,TRBV5-1,TRBD2,TGCGCCAGCAGCTTCCGGACTAGCGGGGGGATCAATGAGCAGTTCTTC,CASSFRTSGGINEQFF
.,TRBJ1-5,TRBV10-3,.,TGTGCCATCAGTGAGAAAGGAGATCAGCCCCAGCATTTT,CAISEKGDQPQHF
.,TRBJ2-1,TRBV11-2,TRBD2,TGTGCCAGCAGCCCCCCCAGTCTAGCGGGGGGGCGAGGGAATGAGCAGTTCTTC,CASSPPSLAGGRGNEQFF
.,TRBJ1-1,TRBV19,TRBD1,TGTGCCAGTAGTATAGGCCACAGGGGGAACACTGAAGCTTTCTTT,CASSIGHRGNTEAFF
once,TRBJ1-2,TRBV19,.,TGTGCCAGTAGTATTGACGGGTCCGGGGGCTACACCTTC,CASSIDGSGGYTF
.,TRBJ1-3,TRBV6-5,.,TGTGCCAGCGGAATAGGAGCGTCTGGAAACACCATATATTTT,CASGIGASGNTIYF
.,TRBJ1-2,TRBV19,.,TGTGCCAGTAGTATTGAGGCGTATGGCTACACCTTC,CASSIEAYGYTF
.,TRBJ1-4,TRBV29-1,TRBD1,TGCAGCGTTGAGACAGGGGGCTATGAAAAACTGTTTTTT,CSVETGGYEKLFF
once,TRBJ1-3,TRBV4-1,.,TGCGCCAGCAGCCAAGGGTGGGGTCCGGCAGGGTATGGAAACACCATATATTTT,CASSQGWGPAGYGNTIYF
once,TRBJ1-1,TRBV30,.,TGTGCCTGGATTTATTCCCGGGGACTTGAAGCTTTCTTT,CAWIYSRGLEAFF
.,TRBJ1-2,TRBV18,.,TGTGCCAGCTCACCAGCCCCGGCAGGGTCGAACTATGGCTACACCTTC,CASSPAPAGSNYGYTF
.,TRBJ2-1,TRBV3-1/TRBV3-2,.,TGTGCCAGCAGCCAAGATCCGGCTAGGTCCAATGAGCAGTTCTTC,CASSQDPARSNEQFF
.,TRBJ2-5,TRBV5-1,TRBD1,TGCGCCAGCAGCTTACCCAGGGGGCAAGAGACCCAGTACTTC,CASSLPRGQETQYF
once,TRBJ1-5,TRBV5-3,.,TGTGCCAGAAGCTTGTTCCAGGGCCTTCGCAATCAGCCCCAGCATTTT,CARSLFQGLRNQPQHF
few,TRBJ2-3,TRBV15,.,TGTGCCACCAGGACGCCCGGGGGAGGTTCATCAGATACGCAGTATTTT,CATRTPGGGSSDTQYF
once,TRBJ1-5,TRBV6-6,.,TGTGCCAGCAGTCCCAGAATACAGGGTCATAGCAATCAGCCCCAGCATTTT,CASSPRIQGHSNQPQHF
.,TRBJ1-4,TRBV7-9,TRBD1,TGTGCCAGCAGCTTCTCGGGACAGGCCCATGAAAAACTGTTTTTT,CASSFSGQAHEKLFF
.,TRBJ2-7,TRBV6-1,TRBD2,TGTGCCAGCAGTCCCGGGACTAGCGGGAGTAACGAGCAGTACTTC,CASSPGTSGSNEQYF
many,TRBJ1-5,TRBV6-5,TRBD1,TGTGCCAGCAGGGCAGGGGGTCAGCCCCAGCATTTT,CASRAGGQPQHF
.,TRBJ2-5,TRBV7-9,TRBD2,TGTGCCAGCAGCTTCGGGGGAGGGGCACTCCAAGAGACCCAGTACTTC,CASSFGGGALQETQYF
.,TRBJ1-3,TRBV24-1,TRBD1,TGTGCCACCAGTGATTCGGGACAGGGAGGAAACACCATATATTTT,CATSDSGQGGNTIYF
.,TRBJ2-3,TRBV7-3,TRBD1,TGTGCCAGCAGCCTCCGGGACAGGCGAGATACGCAGTATTTT,CASSLRDRRDTQYF
.,TRBJ2-1,TRBV29-1,.,TGCAGCGTGGAGGGGACAGTCAGCTCCTACAATGAGCAGTTCTTC,CSVEGTVSSYNEQFF
once,TRBJ2-1,TRBV3-1/TRBV3-2,TRBD1,TGTGCCAGCAGCCAAGATCTGGACAGGGCGGGAGAGCAGTTCTTC,CASSQDLDRAGEQFF
.,TRBJ2-2,TRBV27,TRBD1,TGTGCCAGCAGTTTAAAGGCAGGGGGCAATGGGGAGCTGTTTTTT,CASSLKAGGNGELFF
.,TRBJ2-2,TRBV10-2,TRBD2,TGCGCCAGCAGGGTGACTAGCGGTAACACCGGGGAGCTGTTTTTT,CASRVTSGNTGELFF
.,TRBJ1-3,TRBV3-1/TRBV3-2,.,TGTGCCAGCAGCCCAGTGAGGAGCTCTGGAAACACCATATATTTT,CASSPVRSSGNTIYF
.,TRBJ1-1,TRBV7-9,TRBD1,TGTGCCAGCAGCTTAAGGGCAGGGGGCCTGAACACTGAAGCTTTCTTT,CASSLRAGGLNTEAFF
.,TRBJ1-5,TRBV7-2,.,TGTGCCAGCAGCCCGCGGGGGACCGGCTTGGGTTGGCCCCAGCATTTT,CASSPRGTGLGWPQHF
.,TRBJ2-2,TRBV5-1,TRBD2,TGCGCCAGCAGCTTAGCGGGGGGGCCGAACACCGGGGAGCTGTTTTTT,CASSLAGGPNTGELFF
.,TRBJ1-1,TRBV18,.,TGTGCCAGCTCACCACGCACCTTGGACAGTGGGGAGATGGCTTTCTTT,CASSPRTLDSGEMAFF
.,TRBJ1-2,TRBV6-5,.,TGTGCCAGAGGGACATCGAGCTATGGCTACACCTTC,CARGTSSYGYTF
.,TRBJ1-3,TRBV18,.,TGTGCCAGCTCAACCTGGACAGATGGGAACACCATATATTTT,CASSTWTDGNTIYF
.,TRBJ1-2,TRBV11-2,.,TGTGCCAGCAGCTTAGCGGCAGGATCCTATGGCTACACCTTC,CASSLAAGSYGYTF
.,TRBJ1-4,TRBV9,TRBD1,TGTGCCAGCAGCGCAACCGGGACAGTGAATGAAAAACTGTTTTTT,CASSATGTVNEKLFF
once,TRBJ1-2,TRBV27,.,TGTGCCAGCACCCCAGACAGAAACTATGGCTACACCTTC,CASTPDRNYGYTF
once,TRBJ2-6,TRBV7-6,.,TGTGCCAGCAGCTGGAAGACTACGATGTCTGGGGCCAACGTCCTGACTTTC,CASSWKTTMSGANVLTF
.,TRBJ2-7,TRBV5-4,.,TGTGCCAGCAGCTTTGCAGGTTCCTACGAGCAGTACTTC,CASSFAGSYEQYF
.,TRBJ1-1,TRBV29-1,.,TGCAGCGTTGAAGATTGGGGAGGAGACGGGGAGAACACTGAAGCTTTCTTT,CSVEDWGGDGENTEAFF
.,TRBJ1-1,TRBV5-6,.,TGTGCCAGCAGCTTTCCGACAGGAGCCAACACTGAAGCTTTCTTT,CASSFPTGANTEAFF
.,TRBJ2-3,TRBV18,.,TGTGCCAGCTCACCACCGGGCCCCAGCACAGATACGCAGTATTTT,CASSPPGPSTDTQYF